The 3 T cell receptor beta chains listed next were all sequenced from one sample in a study of blood T cell repertoires in COVID-19. The method was immunoSEQ multiplex PCR; TCRdb's version includes in-frame clones alone and lacks a portion of them. The table lists approximately 230,000 clones, around 88% of them singletons. Source material: peripheral blood. The receptor source for this set is a woman aged 25 to 39 with COVID-19, enrolled during active disease.

V and J are TRBV6-2 or TRBV6-3 and TRBJ2-5; no reliable D call. Germline loops: CDR1 MNHEY, CDR2 SVGEGT. CDR3 size: 12 residues. Trimming stripped 2 bases from V and 5 bases from J, with 6 bases between. DNA for the CDR3: TGTGCCAGCAGTTACGTCCGGGAGACCCAGTACTTC. Protein: CASSYVRETQYF.

V and J are TRBV20-1 and TRBJ2-1; a possible D gene is TRBD2 (5 bases). The CDR3 consists of 17 residues. Per germline, CDR1 DFQATT and CDR2 SNEGSKA (reference sequence). V shed 3 bases and J shed 7 bases, with 25 bases lying between them. The CDR3 loop is CSASSTLGVGLPNEQFF. The CDR3 bases are TGCAGTGCTAGTAGTACCCTGGGAGTCGGTCTTCCGAATGAGCAGTTCTTC.

This rearrangement joins TRBV6-5 to TRBJ2-5; the match to TRBD1 covers 7 bases. The junction had 3 bases not matched to a gene; V was cut back by 7 bases and J by 4 bases. Germline loops: CDR1 MNHEY, CDR2 SVGAGI. The CDR3 extends over 12 amino acids. The CDR3 reads CASKRGRETQYF. The CDR3 DNA is TGTGCCAGCAAAAGGGGGCGAGAGACCCAGTACTTC.